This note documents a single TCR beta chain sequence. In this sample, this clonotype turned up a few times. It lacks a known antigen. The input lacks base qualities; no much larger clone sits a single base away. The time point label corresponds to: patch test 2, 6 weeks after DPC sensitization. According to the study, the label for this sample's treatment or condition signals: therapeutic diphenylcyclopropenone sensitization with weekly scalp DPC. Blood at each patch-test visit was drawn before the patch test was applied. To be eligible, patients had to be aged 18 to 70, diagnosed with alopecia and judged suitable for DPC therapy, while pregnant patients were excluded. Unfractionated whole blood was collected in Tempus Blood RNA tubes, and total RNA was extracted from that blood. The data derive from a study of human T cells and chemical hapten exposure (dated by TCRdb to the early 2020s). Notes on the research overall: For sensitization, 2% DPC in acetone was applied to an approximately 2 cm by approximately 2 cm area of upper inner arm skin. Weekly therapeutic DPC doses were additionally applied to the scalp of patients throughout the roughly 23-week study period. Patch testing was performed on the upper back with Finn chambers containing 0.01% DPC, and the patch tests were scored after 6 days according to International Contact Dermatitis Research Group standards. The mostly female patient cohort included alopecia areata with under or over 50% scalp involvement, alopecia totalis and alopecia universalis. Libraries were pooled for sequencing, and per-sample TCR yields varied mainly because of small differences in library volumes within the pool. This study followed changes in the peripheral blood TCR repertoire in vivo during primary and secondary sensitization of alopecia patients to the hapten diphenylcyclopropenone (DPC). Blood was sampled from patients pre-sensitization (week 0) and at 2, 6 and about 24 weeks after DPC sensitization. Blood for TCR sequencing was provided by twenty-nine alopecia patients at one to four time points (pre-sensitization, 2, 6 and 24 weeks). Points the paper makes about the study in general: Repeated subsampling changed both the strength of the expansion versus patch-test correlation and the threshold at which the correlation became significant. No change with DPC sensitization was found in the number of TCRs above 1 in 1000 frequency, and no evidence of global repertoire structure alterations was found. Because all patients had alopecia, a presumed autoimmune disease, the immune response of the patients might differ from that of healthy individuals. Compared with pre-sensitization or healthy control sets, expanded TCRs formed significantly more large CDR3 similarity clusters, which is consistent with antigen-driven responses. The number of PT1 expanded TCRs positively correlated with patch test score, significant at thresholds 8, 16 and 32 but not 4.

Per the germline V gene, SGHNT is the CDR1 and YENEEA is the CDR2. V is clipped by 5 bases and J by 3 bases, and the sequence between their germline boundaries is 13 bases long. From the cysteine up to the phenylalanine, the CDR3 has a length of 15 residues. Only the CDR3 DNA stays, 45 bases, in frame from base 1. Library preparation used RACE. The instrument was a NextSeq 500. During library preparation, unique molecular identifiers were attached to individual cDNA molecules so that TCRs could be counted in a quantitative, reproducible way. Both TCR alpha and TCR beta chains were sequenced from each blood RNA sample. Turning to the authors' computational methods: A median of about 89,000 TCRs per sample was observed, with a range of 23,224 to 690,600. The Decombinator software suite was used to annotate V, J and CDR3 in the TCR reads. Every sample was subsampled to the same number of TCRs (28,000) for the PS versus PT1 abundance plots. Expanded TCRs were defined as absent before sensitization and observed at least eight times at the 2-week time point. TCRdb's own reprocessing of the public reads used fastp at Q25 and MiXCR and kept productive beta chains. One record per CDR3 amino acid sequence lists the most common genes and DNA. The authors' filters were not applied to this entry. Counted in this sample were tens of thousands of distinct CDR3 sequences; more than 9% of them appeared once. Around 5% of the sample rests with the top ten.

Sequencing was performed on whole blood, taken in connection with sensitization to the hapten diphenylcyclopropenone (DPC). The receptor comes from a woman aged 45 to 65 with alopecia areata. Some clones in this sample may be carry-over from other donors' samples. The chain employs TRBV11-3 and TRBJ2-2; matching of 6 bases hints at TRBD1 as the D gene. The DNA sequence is TGTGCCAGCAGCAAAGGGGGACAAGACACCGGGGAGCTGTTTTTT. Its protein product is CASSKGGQDTGELFF.